This entry describes one TCR beta chain. Its antigen is not known. Germline loops: CDR1 SGHNT, CDR2 YYREEE (reference sequence). V shed 3 bases and J 5 bases; nucleotides not matched to a gene: 10. There are 15 residues in the CDR3. This entry comes from a study of cytomegalovirus exposure and HLA in healthy donors. General study points: Later work found that TCR association rates differed between HLA loci; DRB1 had the most and HLA-C the fewest. There were reportedly fewer N-insertions in an Asian-associated ancestry cluster than the approximately 670-donor mean, in a later analysis.

A multiplex PCR was run with 60 Vbeta primers and 13 Jbeta primers. Profiling relied on immunoSEQ multiplex PCR, and the TCRdb table lists in-frame clones only, not all of them. This sample yields 150,000 to 200,000 clones, of which 75% to 85% are seen a single time; about 2.3% belongs to the top ten. The gene calls are TRBV5-4 and TRBJ1-2; 7 bases are a match to TRBD1. This clonotype was sampled from a woman aged 30 to 39 in good health and CMV-seronegative. Sequencing was done on a sample of PBMCs. CDR3 protein: CASSYDRGGAYGYTF. CDR3 coding DNA: TGTGCCAGCAGCTACGACAGAGGGGGCGCTTATGGCTACACCTTC.